The T cell receptor (beta chain) under discussion was sequenced for a study of cytomegalovirus exposure and HLA in healthy donors. Looking at the study overall: Ancestry clustering placed more than 65% of about 400 genotyped donors in the Caucasian-associated cluster. Findings and caveats of the study: The listing of 150 to 200 TCR beta chains classed them as cytomegalovirus-associated. TCR beta chains associated with HLA were, in a later analysis, more clonally expanded than equally common others.

All donors participated as healthy donors of bone marrow. V shed 3 bases, J shed 12 bases, and the junction held 9 bases outside the gene matches. Looked up from germline, CDR1 is SQVTM and CDR2 is ANQGSEA. CDR3 size: 12 residues. The PCR had 60 Vbeta and 13 Jbeta primers. Using immunoSEQ multiplex PCR, the repertoire was profiled, and TCRdb retains in-frame clones only, with some absent. The sample has around 150,000 clones, around three quarters seen once; the top ten hold more than 3%. On this clone: Its antigen is still unknown.

Sequencing was performed on PBMCs. The J gene is TRBJ2-5, the V gene TRBV29-1; 8 bases fit TRBD1. The source of this sequence is a young man in good health and CMV-seropositive. The CDR3 DNA reads as TGCAGCGTTGACCGACAGGGGAGGCACAAGTACTTC. Translation gives CSVDRQGRHKYF.